Sequencing of this TCR beta chain was carried out in a study of CD8+CD57+ T cells in acquired aplastic anemia (dated by TCRdb to the late 2010s). With respect to the entire study: DNA extracted from sorted CD4+ and CD8+ cells had a mean of about 3.2 ug, with a range of roughly 0.19 to 27.4 ug. CD8+CD57+ expansion was defined as a frequency above the mean frequency observed in healthy subjects. Broad study findings and their caveats: No significant difference in CD8+ Simpson's diversity was found between patients and healthy controls (P=0.060). Although 25 to 30 CD8+ CDR3 sequences were shared by patients and controls, these sequences appeared highly expressed in patients and within the immunodominant clones of patients.

CDR1 LNHDA and CDR2 SQIVND were looked up in the germline V gene (reference sequence). There are 17 amino acids in the CDR3, from cysteine to phenylalanine inclusive. Only the CDR3 portion is preserved as DNA: 51 bases, with reading frame beginning at the first base. Trimming at the junction amounts to 2 bases on V and 4 bases on J, and the germline ends lie 18 bases apart. Turning to this clonotype: The specificity of this receptor is unknown. Qualities for individual bases were not recorded, and no much larger clone is one base off.

Genomic DNA was used as template for profiling of TCR beta VDJ combinations and CDR3 sequences. An Illumina HiSeq 2000 was used for TCR repertoire sequencing. Regarding the original processing steps: TRBV/TRBJ rearrangement plots, CDR3 size and DJ length profiles, and Simpson's diversity index were used to evaluate the repertoires. The most abundant DNA sequence in the deep sequencing data was defined as the immunodominant clone. CDR3 amino acid sequences were screened for sharing across subjects and were compared with published repertoires and the VDJdb database. The raw public data were reprocessed by TCRdb itself: fastp quality trimming at Q25, MiXCR clonotype calling, in-frame beta chains only. Under each unique CDR3 protein, matching rows form one entry showing the most common genes and DNA. The V and J calls here are based on TCRdb, not the publication. Counted in this sample were approximately 300,000 distinct CDR3 sequences; approximately 57% of them appeared once. The ten top clones hold under 1.5% of the sample.

Flow cytometry had shown CD8+CD57+ cell expansion in the patients selected for sequencing. Every patient had a diagnosis of severe acquired aplastic anemia based on International Study of Aplastic Anemia and Agranulocytosis and Camitta criteria. No therapy had been received by the patients at the time of blood sampling. In the study, sorted CD4+ and CD8+ blood T cells from patients with severe aplastic anemia and from healthy subjects underwent deep sequencing of TCR repertoires. Patients were enrolled in the USA under clinicaltrials.gov protocols 00001620, 01623167, 00001397, 00071045, 00081523 and 00961064. Ficoll-Paque density gradient centrifugation was used to isolate peripheral blood mononuclear cells. Before DNA was extracted, CD4+ and CD8+ T cells were sorted using either FACS or magnetic beads.

This clonotype was sampled from a human donor with aplastic anemia. Sample: sorted CD4+, CD8+, or CD8+CD57+ T cells (not recorded which) from PBMCs. The chain joins TRBV19 to TRBJ1-3, with the D gene not confidently named. The CDR3 here reads CASSISLLPPVGNTIYF. The DNA sequence is TGTGCCAGTAGTATAAGTCTTCTCCCCCCGGTGGGAAACACCATATATTTT.